This T cell receptor beta chain originates from a study of blood T cells in healthy people across ages. Study-level background: Template switching retrieved approximately one barcoded beta molecule for each two T cells. Overall study results and limits: The donors' CMV status was not determined, possibly confounding changes in expanded clonotypes. Fewer expanded clones and more diversity marked long-lived versus aged donors.

CDR1 is SNHLY, CDR2 FYNNEI, per germline. The V end was cut by 6 bases, the J end by 5 bases, with 11 bases between. The CDR3 covers 13 residues. For the second PCR, which ran for 7 to 11 cycles, a sample-barcoded 5' primer and a J-beta primer mix were used. Each sample yielded at least 2.5 million CDR3-containing paired-end reads. MiXCR was run by TCRdb on the 5' RACE reads, yielding one entry per CDR3 protein. Of approximately 360,000 distinct CDR3 sequences listed, 45% to 65% are singletons. As for this clonotype: Antigen specificity is unknown.

Sequences were obtained from blood. The source of this sequence is a man aged 55 to 69 in good health. The V and J genes are TRBV2 and TRBJ2-1, with D hard to call. The CDR3 here is CASSSDANNEQFF. The DNA of the CDR3 is TGTGCCAGCAGCAGCGATGCTAACAATGAGCAGTTCTTC.